The entry below gives a single T cell receptor (beta chain) sequence along with its context. The source of the sample is a study of T cells after yellow fever vaccination. J lost 11 bases, V lost 2 bases, and 6 bases had no gene match. Looked up from germline, CDR1 is MNHEY and CDR2 is SVGEGT. The CDR3 has 13 residues. TCRdb reprocessed the 5' RACE reads via MiXCR and lists one record per CDR3 protein. The sample lists 100,000 to 150,000 distinct CDR3 sequences, about 8.2% occurring once. This chain uses TRBV6-2 or TRBV6-3 with TRBJ2-5; 9 nucleotides align to TRBD1. The source is a man aged 18 to 30 who received the YFV17D yellow fever vaccine. Sequences were derived from CD8+ T cells sorted from PBMCs, sampled on the day of the yellow fever booster vaccination. Written as DNA, the CDR3 is TGTGCCAGCAGTTACCTCAGGACAGGGGAGCAGTACTTC. Translation: CASSYLRTGEQYF.